One and the same sample provided the 28 T cell receptor beta chains below, sequenced in a study of response to subunit inactivated influenza vaccine. Each CDR3 protein gets one entry after TCRdb re-called the RT-PCR reads with MiXCR. In the table there are 650,000 to 850,000 distinct CDR3 sequences, more than 11% of which are singletons. The sequencing used PBMCs from blood, collected 14 to 15 days before vaccination. All receptors come from a man over 45 who received an inactivated influenza vaccine.

The V gene is TRBV11-3, the J gene TRBJ2-3, with D possibly being TRBD1 or TRBD2 (5 bases each). Germline V gene lookup returns CDR1 SGHNT and CDR2 YENEEA. CDR3 length: 15 amino acids. V lost 5 bases to trimming and J lost 2 bases, with 14 bases between them. The CDR3 DNA sequence: TGTGCCAGCAGCGATCGGGACGGACACACAGATACGCAGTATTTT. This translates into CASSDRDGHTDTQYF.

In this sample, this clonotype turned up a few times. The V and J genes are TRBV5-1 and TRBJ1-1; 10 bases are a match to TRBD1. J was trimmed by 5 bases and V by 4 bases; bases with no gene match: 11. The CDR3 spans 16 residues. Germline V gene lookup returns CDR1 SGHRS and CDR2 YFSETQ. CDR3 amino acids: CASSLTGGLAKTEAFF. CDR3 nucleotide sequence: TGCGCCAGCAGCCTGACAGGGGGCCTCGCGAAGACTGAAGCTTTCTTT.

This clonotype has at least ten counts. This sequence joins TRBV25-1 and TRBJ1-4; TRBD1 might be the D (5 bases). Per germline, CDR1 MGHDK and CDR2 SYGVNS. The CDR3 is 12 amino acids. Trimming left V 4 bases short and J 10 bases short, with 10 bases between. The CDR3 region is CASSGDRGKLFF. CDR3 coding DNA: TGTGCCAGCAGTGGGGACCGGGGAAAACTGTTTTTT.

On this clonotype: This may arise from a read error, as a much more abundant clone is one base away. The rearrangement joins TRBV29-1 to TRBJ2-3; D is unresolved. Per germline, CDR1 SQVTM and CDR2 ANQGSEA. The CDR3 sequence is 11 residues long. The CDR3 DNA is TGCACCGTTGAACAGAGGGATACGCAGTATTTT. It yields the protein CTVEQRDTQYF.

This chain links TRBV30 with TRBJ2-3; D not resolved. The CDR3 extends over 13 amino acids. CDR1 GTSNPN and CDR2 SVGIG come from the germline V gene (reference sequence). The V and J ends lost 5 bases and 3 bases respectively, with 12 bases between them. The CDR3 reads CAWAHTVTDTQYF. DNA for the CDR3: TGTGCCTGGGCCCACACCGTTACAGATACGCAGTATTTT.

A few counts support this clonotype. The V call is TRBV11-2, the J call TRBJ2-7; the match to TRBD1 covers 10 bases. The germline V gene has CDR1 SGHAT and CDR2 FQNNGV. This CDR3 spans 17 amino acids. The V and J ends lost 0 bases and 1 base, in that order; junction bases with no gene match: 6. CDR3 residues: CASSLDLGQGGSYEQYF. The DNA of the CDR3 is TGTGCCAGCAGCTTAGATCTTGGACAGGGGGGATCCTACGAGCAGTACTTC.

This clonotype was counted a few times. One base away lies a much larger clone, so this may be a sequencing read error. J is TRBJ1-4 and V is TRBV24-1; D gene uncertain. Looked up from germline, CDR1 is KGHDR and CDR2 is SFDVKD. Deletions cut 6 bases from V and 5 bases from J, with 3 bases between. This CDR3 comprises 11 residues. The CDR3 protein is CATSYNEKLFF. DNA for the CDR3: TGTGCCACCAGTTACAATGAAAAACTGTTTTTT.

The chain is built from TRBV12-5 and TRBJ2-3; D not certain. The V end was cut by 2 bases, the J end by 2 bases, with 26 bases between. The germline V gene encodes CDR1 LGHNT and CDR2 FRNRAP. CDR3 length: 20 amino acids. CDR3 region: CASGLIVRGPQWQPTDTQYF. The CDR3 bases are TGTGCTAGTGGTTTGATTGTTAGAGGACCGCAGTGGCAGCCCACAGATACGCAGTATTTT.

This chain connects TRBV4-2 to TRBJ2-7; D ambiguous. The V end was cut by 4 bases, the J end by 3 bases, with 13 bases between. The CDR3 loop spans 14 amino acids. Germline V gene lookup returns CDR1 LGHNA and CDR2 YNFKEQ. CDR3 in amino acids: CASSPGLSCYEQYF. The CDR3 nucleotides are TGTGCCAGCAGCCCCGGGCTCAGCTGCTACGAGCAGTACTTC.

V is TRBV7-3 and J is TRBJ2-2; tentatively, D is TRBD1 (5 bases). CDR3 length: 13 amino acids. Trimming took off 6 bases at V and 8 bases at J, with 13 bases between the two ends. Germline CDR1 is SGHTA and CDR2 is FQGTGA. The CDR3 here is CASSPAGKGELFF. The CDR3 coding sequence is TGTGCCAGCAGTCCAGCAGGGAAAGGGGAGCTGTTTTTT. Full variable domain (rest looked up from reference TRBV7-3 and TRBJ2-2): GAGVSQTPSNKVTEKGKYVELRCDPISGHTALYWYRQSLGQGPEFLIYFQGTGAADDSGLPNDRFFAVRPEGSVSTLKIQRTERGDSAVYLCASSPAGKGELFFGEGSRLTVL.

This clonotype was picked up a small number of times. The chain combines TRBV4-1 with TRBJ2-2, with 7 positions matching TRBD1. From germline, CDR1 is MGHRA and CDR2 YSYEKL. Unmatched junction bases numbered 26, after V lost 5 bases and J lost 5 bases. The CDR3 is 21 amino acids. The CDR3 sequence: CASSARGNGRGLVARTGELFF. DNA of the CDR3: TGCGCCAGCAGCGCCAGAGGGAACGGAAGGGGGCTCGTCGCGCGGACCGGGGAGCTGTTTTTT.

This clonotype was observed a few times. V usage is TRBV7-9 and J usage is TRBJ2-7, with 9 bases matching TRBD1. The junction had 5 bases not matched to a gene; V was cut back by 0 bases and J by 2 bases. The CDR3 has 16 residues. From germline, CDR1 is SEHNR and CDR2 FQNEAQ (reference sequence). CDR3 bases: TGTGCCAGCAGCTTAGCCAGGACAGGGGTGGCCTACGAGCAGTACTTC. It encodes CASSLARTGVAYEQYF.

Only a few counts were recorded for this clonotype. The rearrangement uses TRBV13 and TRBJ2-7; no clear D. CDR1 is PRHDT and CDR2 is FYEKMQ in the germline V gene (reference sequence). This CDR3 contains 14 residues. The germline V and J ends were trimmed by 2 bases and 2 bases, with 10 bases remaining between them. The CDR3 region has the DNA TGTGCCAGCAGCTTATTCGACACAGCCTACGAGCAGTACTTC. It specifies CASSLFDTAYEQYF.

This clonotype was observed at least ten times. V usage is TRBV5-5 and J usage is TRBJ1-5; tentative D call: TRBD1 (6 bases). The ends were cut back, 4 bases at V and 6 bases at J, with 17 bases in the middle. Germline V CDR1 and CDR2: SGHKS, YYEKEE (reference sequence). CDR3 size: 15 residues. This CDR3 is CASSTNTGYGQPQHF. In DNA form, the CDR3 reads TGTGCCAGCAGCACAAATACAGGGTACGGTCAGCCCCAGCATTTT.

This clonotype occurred a few times. The chain joins TRBV28 to TRBJ2-3; TRBD2 aligns across 7 bases. The CDR3 has 15 residues. Germline V lookup: CDR1 MDHEN, CDR2 SYDVKM. Trimming took 5 bases from V and 7 from J; bases not matched to a gene: 12. The CDR3 sequence: CASSGYWGGLNTQYF. DNA for the CDR3: TGTGCCAGCAGTGGCTATTGGGGGGGGTTGAATACGCAGTATTTT.

The chain has TRBV4-3 and TRBJ1-6; TRBD1 is a possible D gene (6 bases). With 0 bases removed from V and 13 bases from J, the gap between germline ends came to 19 bases. CDR3 length: 16 residues. Germline values: CDR1 LGHNA, CDR2 YSLEER. DNA of the CDR3: TGCGCCAGCAGCCAAGATAGGGGGTTAGGTGTGCGTCCCCTCCACTTT. Translating gives CASSQDRGLGVRPLHF.

This clonotype appeared a few times. CDR3 in DNA: TGTGCCAGTAGTACGACAGGGGTTACCTACGAGCAGTACTTC. This encodes CASSTTGVTYEQYF. The chain is built from TRBV19 and TRBJ2-7; 8 bases map to TRBD1. With V trimmed by 4 bases and J by 2 bases, 4 bases remained unmatched. The CDR3 is 14 residues long. CDR1 and CDR2 (germline): LNHDA, SQIVND (reference sequence).

This clonotype appeared a few times. The chain links TRBV2 to TRBJ1-2, with 7 bases lining up with TRBD1. CDR1 is SNHLY, CDR2 FYNNEI, per germline. The CDR3 spans 13 residues. V shed 8 bases, J shed 4 bases, and the junction held 7 bases outside the gene matches. The CDR3 is CASARQGGYGYTF. As DNA, the CDR3 is TGTGCCAGCGCTAGGCAGGGGGGCTATGGCTACACCTTC.

This clonotype was detected only a few times. This rearrangement joins TRBV5-1 to TRBJ2-2; D call uncertain. The CDR3 loop spans 14 amino acids. The germline V and J ends were trimmed by 0 bases and 3 bases, with 6 bases remaining between them. Germline CDR1 SGHRS, CDR2 YFSETQ. The CDR3 loop is CASSLDSHTGELFF. The CDR3 DNA reads TGCGCCAGCAGCTTGGACAGCCACACCGGGGAGCTGTTTTTT.

Regarding this clonotype: A single base separates this from a much larger clone, so it may be a read error. The gene calls are TRBV20-1 and TRBJ2-1; D possibly corresponds to TRBD1 (6 bases). Germline-derived CDR1 and CDR2 are DFQATT and SNEGSKA (reference sequence). The CDR3 has 15 residues. The DNA for the CDR3 is TGCTGTGCTCCTAACTACGATCAGGGGCGAAAGGAGCAGTTCTTC. Amino acids: CCAPNYDQGRKEQFF.

This clonotype appeared a few times. This chain joins TRBV6-6 and TRBJ2-7, with TRBD1 matching 7 bases. CDR3 size: 13 residues. The germline gives CDR1 MNHNY, CDR2 SVGAGI (reference sequence). The V and J ends lost 2 bases and 6 bases, in that order; junction bases with no gene match: 4. CDR3 residues: CASSYDRAGEQYF. As DNA, the CDR3 is TGTGCCAGCAGTTACGACAGGGCAGGCGAGCAGTACTTC.

The chain recombines TRBV19 with TRBJ1-5; D unresolved. The CDR3 is made up of 14 amino acids. Germline assignment: CDR1 LNHDA and CDR2 SQIVND (reference sequence). V lost 6 bases to trimming and J lost 0 bases, with 9 bases between them. CDR3 nucleotide sequence: TGTGCCAGTAGGGACCTATATAGCAATCAGCCCCAGCATTTT. Its translation: CASRDLYSNQPQHF.

The rearrangement uses TRBV18 and TRBJ2-7; the match to TRBD2 covers 11 bases. V dropped 3 bases and J dropped 4; count of bases not matched to a gene: 5. Germline V gives CDR1 KGHSH, CDR2 LQKENI. The CDR3 spans 15 residues. The CDR3 loop reads CASSPPGLAEYEQYF. CDR3 bases: TGTGCCAGCTCACCCCCGGGACTAGCGGAGTACGAGCAGTACTTC.

This clonotype was observed a handful of times. This chain uses TRBV12-3 or TRBV12-4 with TRBJ2-1; 9 nucleotides agree with TRBD1. The CDR3 runs 13 residues. V trimming: 6 bases; J trimming: 9 bases; junction bases outside the gene matches: 6. CDR3 sequence: CASRTGGSTEQFF. The CDR3 bases are TGTGCCAGCAGGACAGGGGGTAGTACTGAGCAGTTCTTC.

This clonotype was detected a few times. For the CDR3, the DNA is TGCAGTGCTAGTATCGGTGGATGGGGACAGGGCTACACCGGGGAGCTGTTTTTT. Translated: CSASIGGWGQGYTGELFF. The chain joins TRBV20-1 to TRBJ2-2, with 9 bases matching TRBD1. This CDR3 contains 18 residues. Germline V CDR1 and CDR2: DFQATT, SNEGSKA (reference sequence). J was trimmed by 3 bases and V by 3 bases; bases with no gene match: 14.

This clonotype showed up just a few times. The gene calls are TRBV5-6 and TRBJ2-2; either TRBD1 or TRBD2 may supply D (7 bases each). This CDR3 has 17 amino acids. Trimming took off 0 bases at V and 7 bases at J, with 19 bases between the two ends. The germline V gene has CDR1 SGHDT and CDR2 YYEEEE. CDR3 residues: CASSLAQGGGPSGELFF. The DNA for the CDR3 is TGTGCCAGCAGCTTGGCCCAGGGGGGGGGGCCTAGCGGGGAGCTGTTTTTT.

The CDR3 region has the DNA TGTGCCATCAGTGAGGGCTGGACAGGCCTATACGAGCAGTACTTC. Encoded protein: CAISEGWTGLYEQYF. The chain combines TRBV10-3 with TRBJ2-7; 7 bases agree with TRBD1. V lost 2 bases and J lost 4; bases outside the gene matches: 8. The CDR3 contains 15 residues. Looked up from germline, CDR1 is ENHRY and CDR2 is SYGVKD.

The chain is built from TRBV6-5 and TRBJ1-3; 7 nucleotides align to TRBD1. The CDR3 spans 16 residues. In germline, CDR1 is MNHEY, CDR2 SVGAGI. Trimming cost V 4 bases and J 0 bases; bases outside gene matches: 6. CDR3 DNA: TGTGCCAGCAGTTCCCCGGACAGGAGCTCTGGAAACACCATATATTTT. Its protein product is CASSSPDRSSGNTIYF.